Given below is one T cell receptor (beta chain) in context. Its target is unknown. The data are from a study of regulatory dendritic cells for organ transplantation. The study's findings and limits: Naive CD4+ and CD8+ repertoires were highly diverse; memory CD8+ was most oligoclonal. The authors noted considerable between-person heterogeneity in alloreactive memory CD8+ cells. Among resting subsets, memory CD8+ cells contained the most alloreactive clonotypes.

FACS sorted CD4+ or CD8+ T cells into CD45RA+ naive and CD45RO+ memory. With V trimmed by 4 bases and J by 5 bases, 12 bases remained unmatched. In germline, CDR1 is SGHRS, CDR2 YFSETQ. The CDR3 runs 17 residues. This table comes from immunoSEQ multiplex PCR, and its TCRdb copy is limited to in-frame clones, with some not included. The sample lists 35,000 to 45,000 clones, 80% to 95% occurring once. This rearrangement joins TRBV5-1 to TRBJ2-5, with 12 bases identical to TRBD2. The receptor was derived from a human donor in good health. The sample taken for sequencing was naive CD8+ T cells from blood. Indicated subset: CD45RA+ naive T cells. The CDR3, as DNA: TGCGCCAGCAGCCTTAGACTAGCGGGAGATTTTTATGAGACCCAGTACTTC. Its translation: CASSLRLAGDFYETQYF.